Shown below are 20 T cell receptor beta chains from a single sample sequenced in a study of T cells after yellow fever vaccination. TCRdb reprocessed the 5' RACE reads via MiXCR and lists one record per CDR3 protein. The sample shows about 510,000 distinct CDR3 sequences, around a fifth of them seen only once. The sequencing here drew on PBMCs, taken roughly 20 days after the first yellow fever vaccination. The source of these receptors is a man aged 18 to 30 who received the YFV17D yellow fever vaccine.

This clonotype turned up a few times. The chain joins TRBV19 to TRBJ1-5; D uncertain. CDR3 length: 17 residues. Germline V gene sequence: CDR1 LNHDA, CDR2 SQIVND (reference sequence). The ends were cut back, 6 bases at V and 4 bases at J, with 22 bases in the middle. This CDR3 reads CASRKDAAKGLNQPQHF. CDR3 nucleotide sequence: TGTGCCAGTAGGAAGGACGCCGCGAAAGGTCTGAATCAGCCCCAGCATTTT.

The table lists this clonotype with a few counts. V usage is TRBV20-1 and J usage is TRBJ2-7; the match to TRBD1 covers 11 bases. Trimming at V came to 5 bases and at J to 3 bases, leaving 3 bases not matched to a gene. CDR3 length: 13 amino acids. Germline lookup yields CDR1 DFQATT and CDR2 SNEGSKA (reference sequence). Written as DNA, the CDR3 is TGCAGTGCTGTCGGGACAGGGGGCTACGAGCAGTACTTC. It is translated as CSAVGTGGYEQYF.

This clonotype appeared many times. V is TRBV2 and J is TRBJ2-1; D is undetermined. Germline CDR1 is SNHLY and CDR2 is FYNNEI. Trimming stripped 4 bases from V and 5 bases from J, with 18 bases between. This CDR3 is built from 16 residues. CDR3 region: CASSGRSRLNHNEQFF. The CDR3 DNA reads TGTGCCAGCAGTGGTCGCAGCCGTCTAAATCACAATGAGCAGTTCTTC.

This clonotype turned up a few times. The chain joins TRBV5-1 to TRBJ1-1; 7 bases match TRBD1. Germline values: CDR1 SGHRS, CDR2 YFSETQ. V trimming: 4 bases; J trimming: 7 bases; junction bases outside the gene matches: 7. CDR3 length equals 13 residues. The CDR3 region has the DNA TGCGCCAGCAGCCCTTTTCAGGGGGGTGAAGCTTTCTTT. This codes for CASSPFQGGEAFF.

In its sample, this clonotype was seen a few times. The chain has TRBV5-1 and TRBJ1-5; tentative D call: TRBD1 (6 bases). CDR3 size: 16 residues. The ends were cut back, 1 base at V and 0 bases at J, with 11 bases in the middle. Germline loops: CDR1 SGHRS, CDR2 YFSETQ. CDR3: CASSLMAGDSNQPQHF. CDR3 bases: TGCGCCAGCAGCTTGATGGCAGGGGATAGCAATCAGCCCCAGCATTTT.

V usage is TRBV5-4 and J usage is TRBJ2-6; the match to TRBD1 covers 8 bases. The junction had 4 bases not matched to a gene; V was cut back by 0 bases and J by 2 bases. The CDR3 has 17 residues. The germline CDR1 and CDR2 sequences are SGHNT and YYREEE (reference sequence). CDR3 sequence (DNA): TGTGCCAGCAGCTTGGGGACAGGGTTCGCTGGGGCCAACGTCCTGACTTTC. Protein sequence: CASSLGTGFAGANVLTF.

V usage is TRBV7-2 and J usage is TRBJ2-7; D uncertain. Germline CDR1 and CDR2: SGHTA and FQGNSA. The V end was cut by 5 bases, the J end by 2 bases, with 16 bases between. The CDR3 loop spans 15 amino acids. CDR3 nucleotide sequence: TGTGCCAGCAGCCAGTACAACTGGAATCCCTACGAGCAGTACTTC. It codes for CASSQYNWNPYEQYF.

This chain links TRBV20-1 with TRBJ2-3, with 7 positions matching TRBD2. The J segment lost 4 bases and the V segment lost 5 bases, leaving 9 bases of the junction unmatched. CDR1 is DFQATT, CDR2 SNEGSKA, per germline (reference sequence). There are 14 residues in the CDR3. The chain's CDR3 is CSARTTSRADTQYF. CDR3 sequence (DNA): TGCAGTGCTCGGACGACTAGCCGCGCAGATACGCAGTATTTT.

The V and J genes are TRBV7-2 and TRBJ1-4, with D tentatively TRBD1 (5 bases). V lost 6 bases to trimming and J lost 7 bases, with 12 bases between them. The CDR3 length is 13 residues. Germline V gene data show CDR1 as SGHTA and CDR2 as FQGNSA. Written as DNA, the CDR3 is TGTGCCAGCAGGCCTGGGGGGAGTGAAAAACTGTTTTTT. Amino acid sequence: CASRPGGSEKLFF. The full variable domain, its missing parts supplied by reference TRBV7-2 and TRBJ1-4, is GAGVSQSPSNKVTEKGKDVELRCDPISGHTALYWYRQSLGQGLEFLIYFQGNSAPDKSGLPSDRFSAERTGGSVSTLTIQRTQQEDSAVYLCASRPGGSEKLFFGSGTQLSVL.

The V and J genes are TRBV5-1 and TRBJ1-2; a weak D match, TRBD1 (5 bases). CDR1 is SGHRS and CDR2 is YFSETQ in the germline V gene. V lost 4 bases to trimming and J lost 7 bases, with 20 bases between them. The CDR3 contains 15 residues. This chain's CDR3 is CASSPAPGRTLGYTF. The CDR3, as DNA: TGCGCCAGCAGCCCAGCCCCGGGACGGACGCTTGGCTACACCTTC.

This clonotype was counted a few times. The chain joins TRBV4-3 to TRBJ2-3, with 8 positions matching TRBD2. Losses at the gene ends were 0 bases for V and 4 bases for J; bases not matched to a gene: 3. Per germline, CDR1 LGHNA and CDR2 YSLEER. The CDR3 consists of 15 residues. CDR3 nucleotides: TGCGCCAGCAGCCAAGACCAACTAGCGGCAGATACGCAGTATTTT. Protein: CASSQDQLAADTQYF.

This clonotype was seen only a few times. The chain carries TRBV9 and TRBJ1-3; no clear D. Trimming took off 4 bases at V and 0 bases at J, with 11 bases between the two ends. This CDR3 contains 15 residues. Germline V gene lookup returns CDR1 SGDLS and CDR2 YYNGEE. CDR3 DNA sequence: TGTGCCAGCAGCCCACAGAGTTTCTCTGGAAACACCATATATTTT. Translated, it gives CASSPQSFSGNTIYF.

The genes are TRBV25-1 and TRBJ2-2; TRBD2 matches 9 bases. The CDR3 totals 14 residues. J lost 3 bases, V lost 6 bases, and 2 bases had no gene match. Germline values: CDR1 MGHDK, CDR2 SYGVNS. In nucleotides, the CDR3 is TGTGCCAGCAGCCCTAGCGGGGACACCGGGGAGCTGTTTTTT. Its protein is CASSPSGDTGELFF.

This clonotype was recorded a few times. This rearrangement joins TRBV5-1 to TRBJ2-5, with D tentatively TRBD1 or TRBD2 (6 bases each). CDR3 length equals 14 residues. The germline V gene has CDR1 SGHRS and CDR2 YFSETQ. The V end lost 2 bases, the J end lost 5 bases, and 13 bases lay between the germline ends. The CDR3 spells CASSLSPGGETQYF. The CDR3 DNA is TGCGCCAGCAGCTTATCACCCGGGGGCGAGACCCAGTACTTC.

The rearrangement joins TRBV12-3 or TRBV12-4 to TRBJ2-5, with 8 bases matching TRBD2. The ends lost 5 bases at V and 1 base at J; junction bases unmatched: 3. This CDR3 spans 14 amino acids. The CDR3 nucleotides read TGTGCCAGCAGTCGACTAGCGCTCCAAGAGACCCAGTACTTC. Protein sequence: CASSRLALQETQYF.

This clonotype was counted only a few times. The chain carries TRBV19 and TRBJ2-4; 7 bases line up with TRBD2. The CDR3 extends over 15 amino acids. Germline values: CDR1 LNHDA, CDR2 SQIVND (reference sequence). V lost 3 bases, J lost 5 bases, and 7 bases stayed unmatched. In DNA, the CDR3 is TGTGCCAGTAGTATCAGGCTAGCGGACCAAAACATTCAGTACTTC. Translating gives CASSIRLADQNIQYF.

The V call is TRBV7-6, the J call TRBJ1-1; D is uncertain. The V gene lost 1 base and the J gene lost 1 base, with 10 bases spanning the gap. The CDR3 is 15 amino acids. From germline, CDR1 is SGHVS and CDR2 FNYEAQ. The CDR3 DNA reads TGTGCCAGCAGCTTAGGGGGAGACAAGAACACTGAAGCTTTCTTT. Amino acids: CASSLGGDKNTEAFF. Based on the CDR3 plus reference TRBV7-6 and TRBJ1-1, the full variable domain is GAGVSQSPRYKVTKRGQDVALRCDPISGHVSLYWYRQALGQGPEFLTYFNYEAQQDKSGLPNDRFSAERPEGSISTLTIQRTEQRDSAMYRCASSLGGDKNTEAFFGQGTRLTVV.

This CDR3 reads CAWSFGFRSPLHF. Here the CDR3 DNA reads TGTGCCTGGAGTTTCGGGTTTAGGTCACCCCTCCACTTT. This sequence joins TRBV30 and TRBJ1-6, with no clear D. The CDR3 length is 13 residues. From germline, CDR1 is GTSNPN and CDR2 SVGIG (reference sequence). Trimming pared 2 bases from V and 10 bases from J, leaving 12 bases between.

This clonotype showed up just a few times. The gene calls are TRBV24-1 and TRBJ2-4; 8 nucleotides align to TRBD2. CDR1 is KGHDR, CDR2 SFDVKD, per germline. J lost 0 bases, V lost 6 bases, and 6 bases had no gene match. This CDR3 has 16 amino acids. The CDR3 sequence is CATSNSGVKAKNIQYF. In DNA form, the CDR3 reads TGTGCCACCAGTAATAGCGGGGTGAAAGCCAAAAACATTCAGTACTTC.

In its sample, this clonotype was seen a few times. This chain connects TRBV20-1 to TRBJ2-7; tentative D call: TRBD2 (5 bases). Looked up from germline, CDR1 is DFQATT and CDR2 is SNEGSKA (reference sequence). This CDR3 region has 11 residues. The germline V and J ends were trimmed by 7 bases and 3 bases, with 10 bases remaining between them. For the CDR3, the DNA is TGCAGTGGGCGAGGGAGCTACGAGCAGTACGTC. Its translation: CSGRGSYEQYV.